A few counts support the clone carrying this TCR beta chain. These data originate in a study of blood T cells in healthy people across ages. The length of the CDR3 is 15 residues. V lost 0 bases to trimming and J lost 8 bases, with 16 bases between them. Looked up from germline, CDR1 is DFQATT and CDR2 is SNEGSKA (reference sequence). Primed by a sample-barcoded 5' primer and a J-beta primer mix, a second PCR proceeded for about 6 to 12 cycles. TCRdb itself ran the 5' RACE reads through MiXCR, one entry per CDR3 protein. The table has hundreds of thousands of distinct CDR3 sequences, 45% to 50% seen once; the top ten hold around a third.

The sequenced material came from blood. This chain joins TRBV20-1 and TRBJ1-4, with D perhaps TRBD1 (6 bases). The TCR comes from a woman aged 60-70 years in good health. The CDR3 is CSARDPTGQREKLFF. CDR3 DNA sequence: TGCAGTGCTAGAGATCCCACAGGGCAAAGGGAAAAACTGTTTTTT.